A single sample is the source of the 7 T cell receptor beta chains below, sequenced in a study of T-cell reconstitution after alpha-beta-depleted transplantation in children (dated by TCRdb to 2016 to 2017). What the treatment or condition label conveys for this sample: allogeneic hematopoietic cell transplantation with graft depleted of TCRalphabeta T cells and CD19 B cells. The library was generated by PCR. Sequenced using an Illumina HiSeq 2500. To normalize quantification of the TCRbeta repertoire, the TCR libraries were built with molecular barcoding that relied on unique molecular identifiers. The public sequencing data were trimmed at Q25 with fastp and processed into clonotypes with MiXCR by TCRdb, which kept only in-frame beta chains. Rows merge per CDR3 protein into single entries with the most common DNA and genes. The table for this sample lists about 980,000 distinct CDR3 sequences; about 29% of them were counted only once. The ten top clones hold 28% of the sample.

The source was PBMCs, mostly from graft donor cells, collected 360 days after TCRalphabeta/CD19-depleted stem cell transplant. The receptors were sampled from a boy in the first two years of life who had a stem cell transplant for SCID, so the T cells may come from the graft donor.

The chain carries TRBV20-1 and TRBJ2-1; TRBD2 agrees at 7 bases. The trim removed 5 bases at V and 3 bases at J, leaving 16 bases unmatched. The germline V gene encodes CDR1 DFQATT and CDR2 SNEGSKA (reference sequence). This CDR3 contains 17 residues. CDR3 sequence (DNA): TGCAGTGCTGTACGCGAGCTATGGGGGGGATTCTACAATGAGCAGTTCTTC. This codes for CSAVRELWGGFYNEQFF.

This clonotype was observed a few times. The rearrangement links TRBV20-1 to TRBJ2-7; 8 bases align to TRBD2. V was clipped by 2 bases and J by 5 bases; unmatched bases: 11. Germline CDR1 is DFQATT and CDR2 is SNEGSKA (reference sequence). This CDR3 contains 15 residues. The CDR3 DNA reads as TGCAGTGCTAGAACCCCGGGAGGGCTGAAGAACGAGCAGTACTTC. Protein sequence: CSARTPGGLKNEQYF.

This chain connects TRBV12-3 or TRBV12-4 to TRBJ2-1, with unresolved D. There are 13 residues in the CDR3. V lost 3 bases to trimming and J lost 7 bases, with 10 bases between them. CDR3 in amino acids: CASSFSWNNEQFF. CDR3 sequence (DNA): TGTGCCAGCAGTTTCTCCTGGAATAATGAGCAGTTCTTC.

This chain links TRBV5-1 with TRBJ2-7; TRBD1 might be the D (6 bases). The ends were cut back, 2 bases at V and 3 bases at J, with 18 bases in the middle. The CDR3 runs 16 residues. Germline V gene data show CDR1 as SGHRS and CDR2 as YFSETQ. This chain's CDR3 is CASSFTLQGQYYEQYF. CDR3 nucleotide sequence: TGCGCCAGCAGCTTTACTTTACAGGGCCAGTACTACGAGCAGTACTTC.

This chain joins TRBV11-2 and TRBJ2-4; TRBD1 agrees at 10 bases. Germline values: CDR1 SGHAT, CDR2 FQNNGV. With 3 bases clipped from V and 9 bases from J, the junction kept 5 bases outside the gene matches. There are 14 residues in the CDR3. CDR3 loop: CASSFGTGEAIQYF. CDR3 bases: TGTGCCAGCAGCTTCGGGACAGGGGAGGCCATTCAGTACTTC.

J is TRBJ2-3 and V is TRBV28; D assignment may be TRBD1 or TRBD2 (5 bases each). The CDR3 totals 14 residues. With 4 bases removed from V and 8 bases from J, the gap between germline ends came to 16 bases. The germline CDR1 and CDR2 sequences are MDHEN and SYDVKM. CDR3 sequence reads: CASSSPGTPSTQYF. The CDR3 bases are TGTGCCAGCAGTTCCCCCGGGACCCCGTCTACGCAGTATTTT.

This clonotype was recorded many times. This chain's CDR3 is CSARADSNNQPQHF. CDR3 nucleotides: TGCAGTGCTAGGGCAGACAGCAATAATCAGCCCCAGCATTTT. The chain couples TRBV20-1 to TRBJ1-5; tentatively, D is TRBD1 (5 bases). The CDR3 covers 14 residues. V dropped 3 bases and J dropped 4 bases, with 13 bases sitting between them. CDR1 is DFQATT, CDR2 SNEGSKA, per germline (reference sequence).